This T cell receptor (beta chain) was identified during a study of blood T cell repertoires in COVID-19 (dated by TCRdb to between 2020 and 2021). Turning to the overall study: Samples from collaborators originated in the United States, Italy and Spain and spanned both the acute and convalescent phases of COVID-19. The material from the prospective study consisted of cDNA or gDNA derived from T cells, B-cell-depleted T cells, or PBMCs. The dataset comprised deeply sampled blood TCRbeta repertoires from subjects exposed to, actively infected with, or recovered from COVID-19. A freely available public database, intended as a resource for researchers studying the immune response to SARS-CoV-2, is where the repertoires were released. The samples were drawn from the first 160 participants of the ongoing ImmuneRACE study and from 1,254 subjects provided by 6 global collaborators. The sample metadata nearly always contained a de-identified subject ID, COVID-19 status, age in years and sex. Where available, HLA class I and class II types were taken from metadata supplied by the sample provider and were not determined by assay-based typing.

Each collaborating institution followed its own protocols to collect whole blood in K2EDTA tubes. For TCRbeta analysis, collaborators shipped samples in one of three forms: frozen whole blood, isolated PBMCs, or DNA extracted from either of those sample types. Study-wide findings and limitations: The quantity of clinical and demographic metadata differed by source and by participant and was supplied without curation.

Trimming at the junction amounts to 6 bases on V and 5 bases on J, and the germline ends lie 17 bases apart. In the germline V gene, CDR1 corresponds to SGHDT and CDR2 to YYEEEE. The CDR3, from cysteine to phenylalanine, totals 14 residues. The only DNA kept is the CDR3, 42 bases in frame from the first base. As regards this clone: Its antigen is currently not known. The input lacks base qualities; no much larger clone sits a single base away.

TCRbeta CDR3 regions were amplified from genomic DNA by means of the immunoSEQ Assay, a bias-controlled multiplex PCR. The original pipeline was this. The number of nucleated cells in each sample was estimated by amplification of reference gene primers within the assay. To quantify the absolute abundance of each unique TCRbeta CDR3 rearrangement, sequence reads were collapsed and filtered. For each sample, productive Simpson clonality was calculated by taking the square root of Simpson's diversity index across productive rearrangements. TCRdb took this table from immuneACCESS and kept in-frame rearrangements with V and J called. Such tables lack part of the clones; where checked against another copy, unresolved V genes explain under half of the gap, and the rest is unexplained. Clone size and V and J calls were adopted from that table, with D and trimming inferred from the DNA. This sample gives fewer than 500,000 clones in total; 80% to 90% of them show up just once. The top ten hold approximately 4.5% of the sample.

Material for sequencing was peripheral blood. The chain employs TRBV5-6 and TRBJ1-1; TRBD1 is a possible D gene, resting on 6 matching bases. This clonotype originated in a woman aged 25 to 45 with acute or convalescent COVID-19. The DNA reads TGTGCCAGCACCAAGACAGGACTCGGTACTGAAGCTTTCTTT. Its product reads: CASTKTGLGTEAFF.